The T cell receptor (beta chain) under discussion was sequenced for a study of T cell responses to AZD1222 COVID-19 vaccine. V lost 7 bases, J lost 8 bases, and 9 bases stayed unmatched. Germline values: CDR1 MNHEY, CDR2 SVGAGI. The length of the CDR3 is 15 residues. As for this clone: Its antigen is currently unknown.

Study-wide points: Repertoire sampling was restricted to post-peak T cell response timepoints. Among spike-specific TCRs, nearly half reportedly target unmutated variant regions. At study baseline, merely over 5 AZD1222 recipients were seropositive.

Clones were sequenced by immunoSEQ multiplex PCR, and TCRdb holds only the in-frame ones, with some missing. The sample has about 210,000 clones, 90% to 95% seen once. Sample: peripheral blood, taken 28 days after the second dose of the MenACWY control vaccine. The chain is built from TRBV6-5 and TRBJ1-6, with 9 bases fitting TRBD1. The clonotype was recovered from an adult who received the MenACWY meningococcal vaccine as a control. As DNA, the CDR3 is TGTGCCAGCACTCGGACAGGGGATTGGTATTCACCCCTCCACTTT. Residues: CASTRTGDWYSPLHF.